Given below is one T cell receptor beta chain in context. Antigen unknown. The data were taken from a study of cytomegalovirus exposure and HLA in healthy donors. The CDR3 covers 14 residues. V was trimmed by 2 bases and J by 10 bases, leaving 15 bases between them. The germline gives CDR1 SGHTA, CDR2 FQGTGA. Study-wide points: Later analysis demonstrated an association between a missense DCLRE1C variant and TCR beta V- and J-gene trimming. 164 TCR beta chains were listed as cytomegalovirus-associated.

The PCR used 60 Vbeta and 13 Jbeta primers. Generated by immunoSEQ multiplex PCR, the TCRdb table keeps only in-frame clones and is missing some. The sample includes 200,000 to 250,000 clones, approximately 82% of them seen just once. The sequence was obtained from a woman between 40 and 50 years old in good health and CMV-seronegative. Sequencing was done on a sample of PBMCs. This chain links TRBV7-3 with TRBJ2-1; no reliable D call. DNA of the CDR3: TGTGCCAGCAGCTTAGGCGTTCCTCCCAGGGAGCAGTTCTTC. It codes for CASSLGVPPREQFF.